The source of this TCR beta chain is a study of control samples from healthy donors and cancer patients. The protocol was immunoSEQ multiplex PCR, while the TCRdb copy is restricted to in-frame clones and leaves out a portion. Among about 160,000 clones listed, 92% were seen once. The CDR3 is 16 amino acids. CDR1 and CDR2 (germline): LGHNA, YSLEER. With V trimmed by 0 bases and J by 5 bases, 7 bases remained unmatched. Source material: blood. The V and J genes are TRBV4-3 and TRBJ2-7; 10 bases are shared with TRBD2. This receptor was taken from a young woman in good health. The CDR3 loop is CASSQDLLAGADEQYF. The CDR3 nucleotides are TGCGCCAGCAGCCAAGATTTGCTAGCGGGAGCCGACGAGCAGTACTTC.